The source of this TCR beta chain is a study of OX40 agonist ivuxolimab in advanced cancers. Across the study: Head and neck, renal cell, melanoma or hepatocellular carcinoma were the cancers that dose-escalation patients had. Study conclusions and caveats: Relatively little clonal expansion, among the lowest observed, appeared in partial responders at 0.1-3.0 mg/kg. On average, a greater number of expanded clones characterised CD8+ T cells relative to CD4+.

Method: immunoSEQ multiplex PCR; TCRdb's copy keeps in-frame clones and lacks some. The table has tens of thousands of clones, over 80% seen once. Germline trimming cut 3 bases from V and 6 bases from J; bases unmatched to any gene: 11. In germline, CDR1 is SGDLS, CDR2 YYNGEE. The CDR3 sequence is 15 residues long. Concerning this clone: The antigen is unknown.

Blood samples were obtained at baseline, cycle 4 day 1, and cycle 7 day 1. The sample was CD4+ or CD8+ T cells sorted from blood, taken in a trial of the OX40 agonist ivuxolimab. The clonotype originates from an adult with an advanced solid tumor such as melanoma, head and neck, liver or kidney cancer. This rearrangement joins TRBV9 to TRBJ1-1; 7 bases map to TRBD1. The CDR3 loop is CASSASSGGSAEAFF. DNA for the CDR3: TGTGCCAGCAGCGCCTCTTCAGGGGGTAGCGCTGAAGCTTTCTTT.